Presented here are 16 T cell receptor beta chains from one specimen sequenced in a study of long-term antiretroviral therapy in people with HIV. The assay used was immunoSEQ (version v3.0), run at survey level. Only in-frame clones appear in the TCRdb table, and some are missing; sequencing was by immunoSEQ multiplex PCR. Of tens of thousands of clones in the sample, more than 90% are singletons; the top ten hold 2.5% to 3%. Material: unsorted PBMCs, obtained 3.7 years after starting antiretroviral therapy. These receptors were obtained from a woman in her forties or fifties with HIV.

The gene calls are TRBV5-6 and TRBJ2-7, with D perhaps TRBD1 or TRBD2 (5 bases each). The CDR3 totals 12 residues. V dropped 4 bases and J dropped 4 bases, with 9 bases sitting between them. Germline lookup yields CDR1 SGHDT and CDR2 YYEEEE. The CDR3 nucleotides are TGTGCCAGCAGCACGGGACGGTACGAGCAGTACTTC. Its translation is CASSTGRYEQYF.

The rearrangement uses TRBV30 and TRBJ2-3, with a weak D call TRBD2 (6 bases). Germline-derived CDR1 and CDR2 are GTSNPN and SVGIG (reference sequence). Trimming left V 1 base short and J 0 bases short, with 29 bases between. The CDR3 totals 21 residues. The CDR3: CAWSGGEEFFSGISSTDTQYF. In DNA, the CDR3 is TGTGCCTGGAGTGGGGGTGAGGAGTTTTTTAGCGGTATTTCTAGCACAGATACGCAGTATTTT.

The count of this clone is one. The chain joins TRBV19 to TRBJ2-1; the D gene is possibly TRBD2 (5 bases). The CDR3 runs 15 residues. V was cut by 6 bases and J by 5 bases, with 17 bases left in between. Germline V gene sequence: CDR1 LNHDA, CDR2 SQIVND (reference sequence). The CDR3 is CASRHRLRGNNEQFF. The CDR3 DNA follows: TGTGCCAGTAGGCACCGGTTGAGAGGGAACAATGAGCAGTTCTTC. Combining the CDR3 with reference TRBV19 and TRBJ2-1 gives the whole variable domain DGGITQSPKYLFRKEGQNVTLSCEQNLNHDAMYWYRQDPGQGLRLIYYSQIVNDFQKGDIAEGYSVSREKKESFPLTVTSAQKNPTAFYLCASRHRLRGNNEQFFGPGTRLTVL.

This chain connects TRBV2 to TRBJ2-5; D is unresolved. Trimming shortened V by 3 bases and J by 1 base, and 9 bases separated the two germline ends. The germline CDR1 and CDR2 sequences are SNHLY and FYNNEI. The CDR3 contains 14 residues. CDR3 DNA sequence: TGTGCCAGCAGTGATGGGTCGACCCAAGAGACCCAGTACTTC. Amino acids: CASSDGSTQETQYF.

The chain joins TRBV2 to TRBJ1-2, with TRBD1 as a possible D gene (5 bases). In germline, CDR1 is SNHLY, CDR2 FYNNEI. The CDR3 has 13 residues. V lost 0 bases and J lost 4, with 6 bases in between. The CDR3 reads CASSEAQGYGYTF. The CDR3 DNA sequence: TGTGCCAGCAGTGAAGCGCAGGGCTATGGCTACACCTTC.

The V call is TRBV30, the J call TRBJ1-1; D is possibly TRBD1 (5 bases). Trimming took 0 bases from V and 7 from J, leaving 12 bases between them. This CDR3 comprises 13 residues. Germline-derived CDR1 and CDR2 are GTSNPN and SVGIG (reference sequence). The CDR3: CAWSVQGEGEAFF. As DNA, the CDR3 is TGTGCCTGGAGTGTACAAGGGGAGGGTGAAGCTTTCTTT.

The rearrangement uses TRBV9 and TRBJ2-7, with TRBD2 identical over 11 bases. The CDR3 runs to 15 residues. The germline V gene has CDR1 SGDLS and CDR2 YYNGEE. J gave up 1 base and V 4 bases, and 4 bases lay outside the gene matches. CDR3 sequence (DNA): TGTGCCAGCAGCCTACTAGCGGGGGAATCCTACGAGCAGTACTTC. Encoded protein: CASSLLAGESYEQYF.

The gene calls are TRBV5-1 and TRBJ1-6; no reliable D call. Trimming left V 6 bases short and J 5 bases short, with 12 bases between. This CDR3 comprises 14 residues. CDR1 is SGHRS and CDR2 is YFSETQ in the germline V gene. The CDR3 nucleotides read TGCGCCAGCACCTGGGCAGAAGATAATTCACCCCTCCACTTT. This translates into CASTWAEDNSPLHF.

V and J are TRBV29-1 and TRBJ1-2; D is undetermined. The CDR3 is made up of 11 amino acids. Germline CDR1 reads SQVTM; CDR2 reads ANQGSEA. Trimming took off 2 bases at V and 7 bases at J, with 8 bases between the two ends. This CDR3 reads CSVEWGVGYTF. In DNA form, the CDR3 reads TGCAGCGTTGAATGGGGAGTTGGCTACACCTTC.

The rearrangement uses TRBV2 and TRBJ1-1; D is possibly TRBD1 (5 bases). Per germline, CDR1 SNHLY and CDR2 FYNNEI. The V and J ends lost 4 bases and 3 bases respectively, with 6 bases between them. CDR3 size: 12 residues. The CDR3 is CASSGGYTEAFF. The CDR3 nucleotides are TGTGCCAGCAGTGGGGGGTACACTGAAGCTTTCTTT.

The gene calls are TRBV7-3 and TRBJ2-1; the match to TRBD2 covers 9 bases. Trimming at V came to 3 bases and at J to 7 bases, leaving 13 bases not matched to a gene. The CDR3 loop spans 17 amino acids. The germline V gene encodes CDR1 SGHTA and CDR2 FQGTGA. CDR3 amino acids: CASSFNLAGGPGNEQFF. In DNA, the CDR3 is TGTGCCAGCAGCTTCAATTTGGCGGGGGGGCCGGGAAATGAGCAGTTCTTC.

This clone was detected only once. The chain carries TRBV5-4 and TRBJ2-6, with 7 bases lining up with TRBD2. This CDR3 spans 20 amino acids. CDR1 is SGHNT and CDR2 is YYREEE in the germline V gene (reference sequence). Trimming cost V 0 bases and J 0 bases; bases outside gene matches: 12. The CDR3 loop is CASSLGARGGGSSGANVLTF. CDR3 bases: TGTGCCAGCAGCTTGGGGGCCCGGGGCGGGGGTAGCTCTGGGGCCAACGTCCTGACTTTC.

In nucleotides, the CDR3 is TGTGCCATCAGTGTGGGGGAAGCCATTTATGGCTACACCTTC. This encodes CAISVGEAIYGYTF. This rearrangement joins TRBV10-3 to TRBJ1-2; TRBD1 is a possible D gene (5 bases). Germline values: CDR1 ENHRY, CDR2 SYGVKD. Trimming stripped 4 bases from V and 5 bases from J, with 14 bases between. The CDR3 is made up of 14 amino acids.

This clone is a singleton in its sample. The J gene is TRBJ1-2, the V gene TRBV7-2, with 7 bases aligning to TRBD1. The CDR3 extends over 13 amino acids. Germline trimming cut 2 bases from V and 6 bases from J; bases unmatched to any gene: 3. Germline-derived CDR1 and CDR2 are SGHTA and FQGNSA. The CDR3 DNA is TGTGCCAGCAGCTTACGGCAGGGGGATGGCTACACCTTC. Its translation is CASSLRQGDGYTF.

J is TRBJ1-5 and V is TRBV6-5; 10 positions match TRBD1. Germline trimming cut 0 bases from V and 9 bases from J; bases unmatched to any gene: 5. CDR3 length equals 15 residues. Per the germline V gene, CDR1 is MNHEY and CDR2 is SVGAGI. The CDR3 here is CASSYSTGGGGPQHF. The CDR3 coding sequence is TGTGCCAGCAGTTACTCGACAGGGGGCGGGGGGCCCCAGCATTTT.

The chain joins TRBV5-1 to TRBJ2-3; D is unresolved. Trimming took off 0 bases at V and 3 bases at J, with 5 bases between the two ends. The CDR3 loop spans 13 amino acids. Germline V gives CDR1 SGHRS, CDR2 YFSETQ. This CDR3 reads CASSLELTDTQYF. The CDR3 nucleotides are TGCGCCAGCAGCTTGGAGCTTACAGATACGCAGTATTTT.